This T cell receptor (beta chain) was identified in a study of cytomegalovirus exposure and HLA in healthy donors. CDR1 and CDR2 from the germline V gene are LGHNA and YNFKEQ. The V and J ends lost 1 base and 3 bases, in that order; junction bases with no gene match: 11. CDR3 length: 17 residues. Assay: immunoSEQ multiplex PCR; the TCRdb copy retains only in-frame clones and omits some. The table includes 110,000 to 150,000 clones, 94% detected once. The source is a man in his late teens or twenties in good health and CMV-seropositive. The sequenced sample was PBMCs. The gene calls are TRBV4-2 and TRBJ2-5, with TRBD2 matching 7 bases. The DNA for the CDR3 is TGTGCCAGCAGCCAAGGGTCCCGGGACTATAGGGAAGAGACCCAGTACTTC. As protein: CASSQGSRDYREETQYF.